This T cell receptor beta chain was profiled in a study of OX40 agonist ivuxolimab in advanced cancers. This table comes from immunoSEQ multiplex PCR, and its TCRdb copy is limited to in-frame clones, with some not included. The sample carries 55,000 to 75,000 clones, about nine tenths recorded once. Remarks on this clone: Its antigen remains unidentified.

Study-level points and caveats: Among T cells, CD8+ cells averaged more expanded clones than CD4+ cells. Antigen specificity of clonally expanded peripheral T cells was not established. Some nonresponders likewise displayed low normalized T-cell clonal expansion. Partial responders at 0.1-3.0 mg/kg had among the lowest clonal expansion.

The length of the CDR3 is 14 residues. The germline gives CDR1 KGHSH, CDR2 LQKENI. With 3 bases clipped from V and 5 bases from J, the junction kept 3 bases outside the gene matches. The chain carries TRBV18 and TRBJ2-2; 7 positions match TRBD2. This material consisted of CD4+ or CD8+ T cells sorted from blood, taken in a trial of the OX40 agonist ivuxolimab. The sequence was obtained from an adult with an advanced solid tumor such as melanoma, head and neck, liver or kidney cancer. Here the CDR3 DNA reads TGTGCCAGCTCACCGCGGGAGAAGACCGGGGAGCTGTTTTTT. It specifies CASSPREKTGELFF.